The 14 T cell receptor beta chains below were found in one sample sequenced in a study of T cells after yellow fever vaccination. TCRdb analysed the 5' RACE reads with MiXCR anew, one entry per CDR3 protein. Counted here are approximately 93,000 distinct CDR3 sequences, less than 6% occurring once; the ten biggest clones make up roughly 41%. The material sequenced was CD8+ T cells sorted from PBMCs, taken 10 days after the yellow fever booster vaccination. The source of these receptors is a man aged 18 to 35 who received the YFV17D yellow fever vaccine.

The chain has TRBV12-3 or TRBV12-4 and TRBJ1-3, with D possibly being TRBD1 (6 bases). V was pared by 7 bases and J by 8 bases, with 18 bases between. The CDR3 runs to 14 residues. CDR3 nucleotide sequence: TGTGCCAGCACGTCCGGACAGTTCAAGGACACCATATATTTT. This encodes CASTSGQFKDTIYF.

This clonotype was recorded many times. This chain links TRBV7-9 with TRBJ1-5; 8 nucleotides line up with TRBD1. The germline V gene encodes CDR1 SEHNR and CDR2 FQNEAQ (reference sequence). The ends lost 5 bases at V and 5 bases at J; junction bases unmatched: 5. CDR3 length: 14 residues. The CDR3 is CASSPDRADQPQHF. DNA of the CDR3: TGTGCCAGCAGCCCGGACAGGGCCGATCAGCCCCAGCATTTT.

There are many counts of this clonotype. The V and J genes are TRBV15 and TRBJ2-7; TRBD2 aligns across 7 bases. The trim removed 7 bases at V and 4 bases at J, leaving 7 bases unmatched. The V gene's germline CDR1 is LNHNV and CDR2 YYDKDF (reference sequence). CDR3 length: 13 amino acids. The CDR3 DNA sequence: TGTGCCACCACCGAGCGGGGCCTTTACGAGCAGTACTTC. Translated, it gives CATTERGLYEQYF. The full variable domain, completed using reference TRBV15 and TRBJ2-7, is DAMVIQNPRYQVTQFGKPVTLSCSQTLNHNVMYWYQQKSSQAPKLLFHYYDKDFNNEADTPDNFQSRRPNTSFCFLDIRSPGLGDTAMYLCATTERGLYEQYFGPGTRLTVT.

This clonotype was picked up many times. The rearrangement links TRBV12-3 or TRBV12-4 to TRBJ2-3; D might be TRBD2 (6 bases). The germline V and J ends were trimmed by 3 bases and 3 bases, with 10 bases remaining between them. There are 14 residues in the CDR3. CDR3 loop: CASSFGGGTDTQYF. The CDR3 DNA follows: TGTGCCAGCAGTTTCGGTGGAGGGACAGATACGCAGTATTTT.

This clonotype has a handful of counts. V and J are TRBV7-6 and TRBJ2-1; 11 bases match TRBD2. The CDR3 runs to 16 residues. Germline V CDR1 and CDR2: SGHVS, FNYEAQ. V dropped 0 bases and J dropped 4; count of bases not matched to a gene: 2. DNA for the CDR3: TGTGCCAGCAGCTTAGCCCCTAGCGGGGGGTACAATGAGCAGTTCTTC. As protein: CASSLAPSGGYNEQFF.

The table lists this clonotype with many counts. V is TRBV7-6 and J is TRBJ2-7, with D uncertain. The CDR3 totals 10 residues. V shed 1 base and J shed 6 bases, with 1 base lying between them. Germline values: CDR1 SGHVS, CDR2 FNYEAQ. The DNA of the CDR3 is TGTGCCAGCAGCTTAGTCGAGCAGTACGTC. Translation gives CASSLVEQYV.

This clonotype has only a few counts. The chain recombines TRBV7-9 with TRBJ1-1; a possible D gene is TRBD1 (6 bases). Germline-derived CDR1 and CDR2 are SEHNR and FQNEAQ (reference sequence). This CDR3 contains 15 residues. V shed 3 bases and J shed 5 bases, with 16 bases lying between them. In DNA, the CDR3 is TGTGCCAGCAGCTTCCCCGAGGGGGAGAGAACTGAAGCTTTCTTT. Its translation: CASSFPEGERTEAFF.

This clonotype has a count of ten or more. The CDR3 DNA follows: TGTGCCAGCAGCTCGACAGGGTATAGCAATCAGCCCCAGCATTTT. This codes for CASSSTGYSNQPQHF. The V gene is TRBV12-3 or TRBV12-4, the J gene TRBJ1-5; 7 bases are a match to TRBD1. V was pared by 6 bases and J by 0 bases, with 5 bases of the junction left unmatched. The CDR3 length is 15 residues.

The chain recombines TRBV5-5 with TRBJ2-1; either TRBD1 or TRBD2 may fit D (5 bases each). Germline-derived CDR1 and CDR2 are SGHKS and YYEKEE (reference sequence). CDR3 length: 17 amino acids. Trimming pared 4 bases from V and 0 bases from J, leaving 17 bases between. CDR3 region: CASSHISRGSSYNEQFF. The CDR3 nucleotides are TGTGCCAGCAGCCATATTTCGAGGGGCAGCTCCTACAATGAGCAGTTCTTC.

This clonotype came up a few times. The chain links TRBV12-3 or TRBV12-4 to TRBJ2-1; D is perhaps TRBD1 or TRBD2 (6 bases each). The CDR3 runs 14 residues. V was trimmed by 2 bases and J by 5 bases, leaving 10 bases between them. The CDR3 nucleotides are TGTGCCAGCAGTTTAATCGGGGGCAACAATGAGCAGTTCTTC. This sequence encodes CASSLIGGNNEQFF.

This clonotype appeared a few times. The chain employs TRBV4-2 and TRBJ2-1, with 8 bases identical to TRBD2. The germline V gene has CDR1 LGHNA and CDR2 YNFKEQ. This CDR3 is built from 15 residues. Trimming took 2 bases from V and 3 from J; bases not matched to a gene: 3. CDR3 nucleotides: TGTGCCAGCAGCCAACCGACTAGCGACTACAATGAGCAGTTCTTC. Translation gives CASSQPTSDYNEQFF.

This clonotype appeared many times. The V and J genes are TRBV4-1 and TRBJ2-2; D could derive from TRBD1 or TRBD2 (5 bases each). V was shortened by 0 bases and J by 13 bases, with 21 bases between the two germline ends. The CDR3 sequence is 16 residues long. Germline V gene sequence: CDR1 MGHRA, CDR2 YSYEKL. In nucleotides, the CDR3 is TGCGCCAGCAGCCAAGAGGAGGCGTCGACAGCACACGGGCTGTTTTTT. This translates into CASSQEEASTAHGLFF.

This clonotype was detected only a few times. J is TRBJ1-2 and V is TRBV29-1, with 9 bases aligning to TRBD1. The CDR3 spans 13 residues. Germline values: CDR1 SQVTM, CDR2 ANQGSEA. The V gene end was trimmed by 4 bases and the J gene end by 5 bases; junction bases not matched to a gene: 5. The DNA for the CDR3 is TGCAGCGTTGCCGGGACAGGGTTTTATGGCTACACCTTC. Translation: CSVAGTGFYGYTF. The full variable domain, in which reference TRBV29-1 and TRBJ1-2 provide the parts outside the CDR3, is SAVISQKPSRDICQRGTSLTIQCQVDSQVTMMFWYRQQPGQSLTLIATANQGSEATYESGFVIDKFPISRPNLTFSTLTVSNMSPEDSSIYLCSVAGTGFYGYTFGSGTRLTVV.

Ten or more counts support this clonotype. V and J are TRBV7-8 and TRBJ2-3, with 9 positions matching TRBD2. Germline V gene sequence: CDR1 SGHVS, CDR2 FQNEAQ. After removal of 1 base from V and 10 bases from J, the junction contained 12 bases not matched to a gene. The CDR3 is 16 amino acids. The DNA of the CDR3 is TGTGCCAGCAGCTTAGTTGGCGGGGGGGTCTCCCGGGCGCAGTATTTT. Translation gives CASSLVGGGVSRAQYF.